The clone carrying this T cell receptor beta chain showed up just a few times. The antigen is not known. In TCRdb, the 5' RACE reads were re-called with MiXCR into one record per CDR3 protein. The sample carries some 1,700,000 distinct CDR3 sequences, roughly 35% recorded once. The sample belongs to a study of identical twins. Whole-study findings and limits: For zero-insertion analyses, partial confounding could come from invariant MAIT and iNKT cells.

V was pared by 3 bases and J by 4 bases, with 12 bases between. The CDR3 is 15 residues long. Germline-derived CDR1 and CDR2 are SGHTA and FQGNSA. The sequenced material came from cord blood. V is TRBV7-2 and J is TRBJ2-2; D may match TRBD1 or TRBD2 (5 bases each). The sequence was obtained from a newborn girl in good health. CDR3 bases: TGTGCCAGCAGCTTGGGACCAGCTATCACCGGGGAGCTGTTTTTT. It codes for CASSLGPAITGELFF.